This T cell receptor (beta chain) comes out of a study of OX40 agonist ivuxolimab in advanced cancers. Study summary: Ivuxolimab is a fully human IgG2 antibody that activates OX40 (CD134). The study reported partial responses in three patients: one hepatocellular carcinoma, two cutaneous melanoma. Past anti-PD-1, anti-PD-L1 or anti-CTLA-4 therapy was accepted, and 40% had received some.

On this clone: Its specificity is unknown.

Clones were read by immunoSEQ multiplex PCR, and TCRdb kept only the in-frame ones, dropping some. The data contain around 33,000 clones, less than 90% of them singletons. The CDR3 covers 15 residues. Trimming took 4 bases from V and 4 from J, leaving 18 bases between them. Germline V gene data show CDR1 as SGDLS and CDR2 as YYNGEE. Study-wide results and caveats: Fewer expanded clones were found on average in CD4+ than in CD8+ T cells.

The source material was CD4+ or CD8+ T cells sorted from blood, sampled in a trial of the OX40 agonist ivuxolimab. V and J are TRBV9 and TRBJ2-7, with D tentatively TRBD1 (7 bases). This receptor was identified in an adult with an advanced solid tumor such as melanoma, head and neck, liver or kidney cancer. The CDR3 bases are TGTGCCAGCAGCCATGCGGAGGGGGCGACGTACGAGCAGTACTTC. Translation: CASSHAEGATYEQYF.